This T cell receptor (beta chain) was sequenced during a study of chemoradiotherapy in HPV16-positive cancers. Repeated repertoire sampling spanned the course of chemoradiotherapy. The CDR3 spans 16 residues. V was shortened by 2 bases and J by 4 bases, with 15 bases between the two germline ends. Germline assignment: CDR1 SNHLY and CDR2 FYNNEI. Sequencing used immunoSEQ multiplex PCR; TCRdb keeps in-frame clones, though not all of them. The sample has tens of thousands of clones, roughly 92% seen once. The TCR comes from a human donor with HPV-associated anogenital cancer. Sequencing used blood, obtained from a patient who underwent chemoradiotherapy. The chain employs TRBV2 and TRBJ1-5, with D possibly matching TRBD1 (6 bases). The CDR3 sequence is CASSEYGGALNQPQHF. CDR3 DNA sequence: TGTGCCAGCAGTGAATACGGGGGGGCGCTGAATCAGCCCCAGCATTTT. The whole variable domain, filled in from reference TRBV2 and TRBJ1-5, reads EPEVTQTPSHQVTQMGQEVILRCVPISNHLYFYWYRQILGQKVEFLVSFYNNEISEKSEIFDDQFSVERPDGSNFTLKIRSTKLEDSAMYFCASSEYGGALNQPQHFGDGTRLSIL.